What follows are 27 T cell receptor beta chains derived from one specimen sequenced in a study of molecular identifiers for immune sequencing clone quantification. TCRdb re-called the PCR reads through MiXCR, storing one row per CDR3 protein. The sample has some 680,000 distinct CDR3 sequences; about 25% are singletons. Sequenced material: naive CD8+ T cells from blood, with Jurkat cell RNA spiked in. Subset given: FACS-sorted CD8+CD4-CCR7+CD45RA+ naive T cells. The receptor set was obtained from a human donor in good health. Some libraries in this study had Jurkat cell RNA spiked in.

This clonotype was observed a handful of times. The chain recombines TRBV6-1 with TRBJ2-2; 7 positions agree with TRBD1. The CDR3 covers 13 residues. Germline CDR1 and CDR2: MNHNS and SASEGT. Trimming cost V 9 bases and J 7 bases; bases outside gene matches: 8. CDR3 bases: TGTGCCAGAAACAGGGGAAAGGACGGGGAGCTGTTTTTT. Residues: CARNRGKDGELFF.

The chain joins TRBV12-3 or TRBV12-4 to TRBJ1-1, with no clear D. There are 11 residues in the CDR3. Between the trimmed V and J ends, which lost 6 bases and 5 bases, there was a span of 7 bases. This CDR3 is CASSHMTEAFF. The CDR3 DNA sequence: TGTGCCAGCAGCCATATGACTGAAGCTTTCTTT.

The CDR3 DNA reads as TGTGCCAGCACCCATGCACTGGAGGGATACGAGCAGTACTTC. Protein: CASTHALEGYEQYF. The V and J genes are TRBV7-9 and TRBJ2-7, with a possible D match to TRBD2 (6 bases). V lost 7 bases and J lost 4, with 17 bases in between. Per germline, CDR1 SEHNR and CDR2 FQNEAQ (reference sequence). The CDR3 has 14 amino acids.

The chain carries TRBV3-1 and TRBJ2-3; 10 bases are shared with TRBD2. Germline-derived CDR1 and CDR2 are LGHDT and YNNKEL (reference sequence). Trimming removed 1 base from V and 0 bases from J; junction bases left unmatched: 7. The CDR3 length is 18 residues. In DNA, the CDR3 is TGTGCCAGCAGCCAAGGACTAGCGGGCCCCCTAAGCACAGATACGCAGTATTTT. Encoded protein: CASSQGLAGPLSTDTQYF.

This clonotype was seen many times. The chain couples TRBV10-2 to TRBJ2-3; 8 bases map to TRBD2. With V trimmed by 7 bases and J by 3 bases, 9 bases remained unmatched. CDR3 length: 15 amino acids. In germline, CDR1 is WSHSY, CDR2 SAAADI. The CDR3 DNA reads TGCGCCAGCAAGGAAAGCGGGGGCGCGACAGATACGCAGTATTTT. Its translation is CASKESGGATDTQYF.

The CDR3 nucleotides read TGTGCCTGGAGCCCCTCCCCTAACAGCCAAGACGAGCAGTTCTTC. The encoded protein is CAWSPSPNSQDEQFF. The V gene is TRBV30, the J gene TRBJ2-1, with D unresolved. Germline lookup yields CDR1 GTSNPN and CDR2 SVGIG (reference sequence). V gave up 3 bases and J gave up 10 bases, with 22 bases separating them. The CDR3 totals 15 residues.

This clonotype was observed many times. The V call is TRBV7-9, the J call TRBJ1-4; TRBD1 matches at 7 bases. Germline values: CDR1 SEHNR, CDR2 FQNEAQ (reference sequence). J lost 7 bases, V lost 8 bases, and 7 bases had no gene match. There are 13 residues in the CDR3. The CDR3, as DNA: TGTGCCAGCGGACAGGCCGAAGGTGAAAAACTGTTTTTT. Translation: CASGQAEGEKLFF. The variable domain in full, completed from reference TRBV7-9 and TRBJ1-4, reads DTGVSQNPRHKITKRGQNVTFRCDPISEHNRLYWYRQTLGQGPEFLTYFQNEAQLEKSRLLSDRFSAERPKGSFSTLEIQRTEQGDSAMYLCASGQAEGEKLFFGSGTQLSVL.

As regards this clonotype: A read error may account for a junction end that differs from germline. This chain links TRBV7-9 with TRBJ1-2; 7 bases align to TRBD1. This CDR3 spans 17 amino acids. The germline V gene encodes CDR1 SEHNR and CDR2 FQNEAQ (reference sequence). The CDR3, as DNA: TGTGCCGGCAGCTTAGGGCCTGGACAGGAGATTAACTATGGCTACACCTTC. This codes for CAGSLGPGQEINYGYTF.

This clonotype was seen a few times. This sequence joins TRBV20-1 and TRBJ1-1; a weak D match, TRBD1 (5 bases). The germline CDR1 and CDR2 sequences are DFQATT and SNEGSKA (reference sequence). CDR3 length: 15 residues. V gave up 5 bases and J gave up 0 bases, with 16 bases separating them. CDR3 in amino acids: CSAGSGPLMNTEAFF. CDR3 bases: TGCAGTGCTGGTTCGGGACCCTTAATGAACACTGAAGCTTTCTTT.

With respect to this clonotype: This sequence may be a read error, since a much larger clone differs from it by one base. The chain combines TRBV28 with TRBJ1-5, with D maybe TRBD1 (6 bases). The CDR3 runs to 15 residues. Trimming left V 5 bases short and J 5 bases short, with 16 bases between. Germline lookup yields CDR1 MDHEN and CDR2 SYDVKM. CDR3 DNA: TGTGCCAGCAGTGGCAGGGGTGTGCATCATCAGCCCCAGCATTTT. Translation gives CASSGRGVHHQPQHF.

This chain links TRBV7-9 with TRBJ2-3; 8 bases agree with TRBD2. Unmatched junction bases numbered 18, after V lost 3 bases and J lost 10 bases. Germline CDR1 reads SEHNR; CDR2 reads FQNEAQ (reference sequence). The CDR3 is 17 amino acids. CDR3 nucleotides: TGTGCCAGCAGCTTCAGCTCGGGACTAGACCCTTGGGGTCCGCAGTATTTT. This codes for CASSFSSGLDPWGPQYF.

This clonotype was counted between two and nine times. Written as DNA, the CDR3 is TGCAGTGCTGACCTTGGGGTAGGGGGCGAGCAGTACTTC. This gives the protein CSADLGVGGEQYF. The V gene is TRBV20-1, the J gene TRBJ2-7; D may be TRBD1 (6 bases). The CDR3 is 13 amino acids. The ends were cut back, 5 bases at V and 6 bases at J, with 17 bases in the middle. Germline CDR1 is DFQATT and CDR2 is SNEGSKA (reference sequence).

This clonotype was counted at least ten times. This chain connects TRBV20-1 to TRBJ1-1; a weak D match, TRBD1 (6 bases). V dropped 0 bases and J dropped 5 bases, with 13 bases sitting between them. There are 14 residues in the CDR3. Germline lookup yields CDR1 DFQATT and CDR2 SNEGSKA (reference sequence). CDR3 DNA sequence: TGCAGTGCTAGAGATCTGGGGGCGTCGACTGAAGCTTTCTTT. It codes for CSARDLGASTEAFF.

The chain links TRBV24-1 to TRBJ2-3; 9 positions agree with TRBD1. CDR1 is KGHDR and CDR2 is SFDVKD in the germline V gene. The trim removed 5 bases at V and 3 bases at J, leaving 2 bases unmatched. The CDR3 spans 14 residues. This CDR3 is CATSVGTGTDTQYF. In DNA, the CDR3 is TGTGCCACCAGTGTTGGGACAGGGACAGATACGCAGTATTTT.

On this clonotype: A much larger clone is a single base away; this may be a read error. The chain has TRBV9 and TRBJ2-7; TRBD1 is a possible D gene (6 bases). This CDR3 spans 15 amino acids. V lost 4 bases and J 6 bases, leaving 20 bases between the germline ends. CDR1 and CDR2 from the germline V gene are SGDLS and YYNGEE. CDR3 in DNA: TGTGCCAGCAGCAGGGGGACACCCCCGGCGTTCGAGCAGTACTTC. Its protein is CASSRGTPPAFEQYF. Based on the CDR3 plus reference TRBV9 and TRBJ2-7, the full variable domain is DSGVTQTPKHLITATGQRVTLRCSPRSGDLSVYWYQQSLDQGLQFLIQYYNGEERAKGNILERFSAQQFPDLHSELNLSSLELGDSALYFCASSRGTPPAFEQYFGPGTRLTVT.

The table lists this clonotype with a few counts. This chain links TRBV28 with TRBJ2-1; 14 nucleotides line up with TRBD2. After removal of 6 bases from V and 2 bases from J, the junction contained 9 bases not matched to a gene. This CDR3 is 18 amino acids long. Germline CDR1 reads MDHEN; CDR2 reads SYDVKM. CDR3 in DNA: TGTGCCAGCAGCTCTACGACTAGCGGGAGGGCCCCCTACAATGAGCAGTTCTTC. It specifies CASSSTTSGRAPYNEQFF.

This clonotype was recorded at least ten times. The chain uses TRBV2 and TRBJ2-7; D unclear. Germline CDR1 reads SNHLY; CDR2 reads FYNNEI. This CDR3 contains 15 residues. The V end was cut by 5 bases, the J end by 0 bases, with 14 bases between. The CDR3 here is CASSPLATLSYEQYF. The CDR3 DNA is TGTGCCAGCAGTCCCCTTGCGACCCTCTCCTACGAGCAGTACTTC.

The chain is built from TRBV6-5 and TRBJ1-3; D is ambiguous. The V and J ends lost 5 bases and 0 bases respectively, with 26 bases between them. Germline loops: CDR1 MNHEY, CDR2 SVGAGI. The CDR3 sequence is 20 residues long. In DNA, the CDR3 is TGTGCCAGCAGTGACCTATCCCTGTCAGGAGGTCTCCTCTCTGGAAACACCATATATTTT. Its translation is CASSDLSLSGGLLSGNTIYF.

This clonotype was found a few times. The chain recombines TRBV7-9 with TRBJ2-7; TRBD1 matches at 9 bases. J lost 3 bases, V lost 5 bases, and 11 bases had no gene match. CDR1 is SEHNR and CDR2 is FQNEAQ in the germline V gene (reference sequence). There are 16 residues in the CDR3. CDR3 DNA: TGTGCCAGCAGCCCAGCTGGGGGACAGGGCTTCTACGAGCAGTACTTC. Encoded protein: CASSPAGGQGFYEQYF.

This sequence joins TRBV6-2 or TRBV6-3 and TRBJ2-6, with D hard to call. With 0 bases removed from V and 0 bases from J, the gap between germline ends came to 15 bases. CDR1 and CDR2 (germline): MNHEY, SVGEGT. CDR3 length: 19 residues. CDR3 bases: TGTGCCAGCAGTTACTCGAAGTCCAAACGAGTCTCTGGGGCCAACGTCCTGACTTTC. Its protein is CASSYSKSKRVSGANVLTF.

This clonotype was detected many times. The chain is built from TRBV5-6 and TRBJ1-5, with D unresolved. The V gene lost 1 base and the J gene lost 1 base, with 9 bases spanning the gap. Germline V lookup: CDR1 SGHDT, CDR2 YYEEEE. CDR3 size: 15 residues. The CDR3 bases are TGTGCCAGCAGCTTGAATGGAAGGAGCAATCAGCCCCAGCATTTT. Translating gives CASSLNGRSNQPQHF.

The V call is TRBV23-1, the J call TRBJ2-1; D possibly corresponds to TRBD2 (5 bases). TRBV23-1 carries the ORF label, with uncertain function. This CDR3 has 18 amino acids. V lost 0 bases, J lost 3 bases, and 18 bases lay in between. The CDR3 loop is CASSQSWERAEHYNEQFF. DNA of the CDR3: TGCGCCAGCAGTCAATCATGGGAGAGAGCAGAGCACTACAATGAGCAGTTCTTC.

The gene calls are TRBV2 and TRBJ2-7, with 10 bases lining up with TRBD1. Per germline, CDR1 SNHLY and CDR2 FYNNEI. Trimming at V came to 1 base and at J to 2 bases, leaving 5 bases not matched to a gene. The CDR3 consists of 16 residues. CDR3 in amino acids: CASSEGWDRGPYEQYF. The CDR3 nucleotides are TGTGCCAGCAGTGAAGGGTGGGACAGGGGACCCTACGAGCAGTACTTC.

This clonotype was observed a handful of times. This may be a read error, as it is one base from a much larger clone. This chain joins TRBV13 and TRBJ2-2, with a possible D match to TRBD1 (6 bases). The CDR3 is made up of 15 amino acids. The germline V gene has CDR1 PRHDT and CDR2 FYEKMQ (reference sequence). Trimming shortened V by 5 bases and J by 0 bases, and 10 bases separated the two germline ends. The CDR3 DNA is TGTGCCAGCAGCCCCCGGACAGCGAACACCGGGGAGCTGTTTTTT. This gives the protein CASSPRTANTGELFF.

V gene TRBV19 combines with J gene TRBJ2-4; 7 nucleotides agree with TRBD2. Germline V gene lookup returns CDR1 LNHDA and CDR2 SQIVND (reference sequence). CDR3 length equals 15 residues. The trim removed 5 bases at V and 3 bases at J, leaving 7 bases unmatched. The CDR3 sequence: CASSWSAGVKNIQYF. The CDR3 coding sequence is TGTGCCAGTAGTTGGTCGGCGGGAGTCAAAAACATTCAGTACTTC. The full variable domain, with the rest looked up from reference TRBV19 and TRBJ2-4, is DGGITQSPKYLFRKEGQNVTLSCEQNLNHDAMYWYRQDPGQGLRLIYYSQIVNDFQKGDIAEGYSVSREKKESFPLTVTSAQKNPTAFYLCASSWSAGVKNIQYFGAGTRLSVL.

In regard to this clonotype: A much larger clone lies one base from this, so it may be a read error. Given the absence of the conserved phenylalanine or tryptophan at the CDR3 end, a read error is likely. The CDR3 sequence is CATSPGQGMDTEAFS. The DNA for the CDR3 is TGTGCCACCAGCCCGGGACAGGGGATGGACACTGAAGCTTTCTCT. The chain carries TRBV15 and TRBJ1-1, with 10 positions matching TRBD1. V dropped 5 bases and J dropped 3; count of bases not matched to a gene: 6. The germline CDR1 and CDR2 sequences are LNHNV and YYDKDF (reference sequence). The CDR3 extends over 15 amino acids.

The sample holds a few counts of this clonotype. CDR3 in amino acids: CASSQDGTRVYEQYF. The CDR3 coding sequence is TGCGCCAGCAGCCAAGACGGGACTAGGGTCTACGAGCAGTACTTC. The V gene is TRBV4-3, the J gene TRBJ2-7; 8 bases line up with TRBD2. J gave up 3 bases and V 0 bases, and 4 bases lay outside the gene matches. CDR3 length: 15 residues. Per germline, CDR1 LGHNA and CDR2 YSLEER.